Described below is a single T cell receptor beta chain sequence and its context. Its antigen is not identified. The data were produced by immunoSEQ multiplex PCR, yet TCRdb's version contains in-frame clones alone and is incomplete. Of 91,000 or so clones listed, around 94% are singletons. V was shortened by 0 bases and J by 4 bases, with 13 bases between the two germline ends. The CDR3 loop spans 16 amino acids. In germline, CDR1 is MNHEY, CDR2 SVGAGI. These data originate in a study of OX40 agonist ivuxolimab in advanced cancers. The overall study: Dosing consisted of intravenous ivuxolimab at 0.01 to 10 mg/kg every 2 weeks. The eligibility criteria allowed prior anti-PD-1, anti-PD-L1 or anti-CTLA-4 therapy, and approximately 40% had some. Of the patients, three showed partial responses, one with hepatocellular carcinoma and two with cutaneous melanoma. Study-wide results and caveats: With doses of 0.1 to 3.0 mg/kg, CD4+ and CD8+ blood T cells had undergone clonal expansion by week 6.

The specimen was CD4+ or CD8+ T cells sorted from blood, collected in a trial of the OX40 agonist ivuxolimab. This chain joins TRBV6-5 and TRBJ1-3; weak D call: TRBD1 (6 bases). This TCR derives from an adult with an advanced solid tumor such as melanoma, head and neck, liver or kidney cancer. The CDR3 DNA reads TGTGCCAGCAGTTACTCGCAGGGGATGTCAGGAAACACCATATATTTT. It encodes CASSYSQGMSGNTIYF.